The sequence of this T cell receptor (beta chain) was determined in a study of blood T cell repertoires in COVID-19 (dated by TCRdb to about 2020). As for the study more broadly: The collaborator samples originated in the United States, Italy and Spain and spanned the acute and convalescent phases of COVID-19. The prospective study material was composed of cDNA or gDNA derived from T cells, B-cell-depleted T cells, or PBMCs. The dataset comprised deeply sampled blood TCRbeta repertoires from subjects exposed to, actively infected with, or recovered from COVID-19. The repertoires were released in a freely available public database meant as a resource for research on the immune response to SARS-CoV-2. The samples were drawn from the first 160 participants of the ongoing ImmuneRACE study and from over a thousand subjects provided by 6 global collaborators. Nearly every sample came with metadata listing a de-identified subject ID, COVID-19 status, age in years and sex. Where HLA class I and class II types were available, the types were taken from metadata supplied by the sample provider, not from assay-based typing. The investigation overall reported the following: The quantity of clinical and demographic metadata differed by source and by participant and was supplied without curation.

Collaborating institutions collected whole blood in K2EDTA tubes following their own protocols. For TCRbeta analysis, collaborators shipped samples in one of three forms: frozen whole blood, isolated PBMCs, or DNA extracted from either of those sample types. V ends up 2 bases short and J 6 bases short, with an unmatched junction base count of 5. Via the germline V gene (reference sequence), CDR1 is SEHNR and CDR2 FQNEAQ. Taken from cysteine to phenylalanine, the CDR3 has 15 residues. The read is trimmed to its CDR3 DNA, 45 bases read in frame from base 1. The immunoSEQ Assay, a bias-controlled multiplex PCR, was used to amplify TCRbeta CDR3 regions from genomic DNA. Turning to the authors' computational methods: The number of nucleated cells in each sample was estimated from the amplification of reference gene primers within the assay. To quantify the absolute abundance of each unique TCRbeta CDR3 rearrangement, sequence reads were collapsed and filtered. For each sample, productive Simpson clonality was calculated as the square root of Simpson's diversity index across productive rearrangements. TCRdb carries this immuneACCESS record with in-frame sequences only. Its versions omit some clonotypes, under half of them owing to an unresolved V gene in the studies checked, with the rest unexplained. V and J calls and clone size come straight from that table; D and trimming were deduced from the DNA. This sample lists under 95,000 clones; around 79% were detected once. Of the sample, about 25% falls within the top ten clones.

In regard to this clone: No antigen is known for it. The sample holds no much larger clone one base away, and base qualities are not on file.

The rearrangement combines TRBV7-9 with TRBJ2-2, and TRBD1 aligns with 8 junction nucleotides. Sequenced input: peripheral blood. The clonotype was recovered from a man in his sixties with active or convalescent COVID-19. The CDR3 amino acid sequence is: CASSLQQGVAGELFF. At the DNA level, the sequence is TGTGCCAGCAGCTTACAACAGGGGGTAGCCGGGGAGCTGTTTTTT.